This T cell receptor beta chain was observed in a study of blood T cell repertoires in COVID-19. Study as a whole: PBMCs, B-cell-depleted T cells, or T cells provided the cDNA or gDNA that made up the material.

As processed by the authors: Amplification of reference gene primers provided the estimated nucleated cell counts. The repertoire was sequenced with immunoSEQ multiplex PCR; TCRdb's copy has only in-frame clones and lacks some. That table is the source of V, J and clone size, and D and trimming were worked out from the DNA. This repertoire shows more than 350,000 clones, around nine tenths found once; its top ten account for roughly 10%. Participants' own reports of clinical history determined their cohort assignment. The CDR3 contains 14 residues. Trimming removed 5 bases at V and 2 bases at J, with 13 bases between. Germline values: CDR1 KGHSY, CDR2 FQNENV.

The receptor was derived from a woman aged 45 to 65 who had recovered from COVID-19. Specimen: PBMCs or T cells enriched from blood (not recorded which). The chain employs TRBV16 and TRBJ2-7; D possibly corresponds to TRBD1 (6 bases). Here the CDR3 DNA reads TGTGCCAGCAGCGCTCCCCAGGGGACCTACGAGCAGTACTTC. Amino acid sequence: CASSAPQGTYEQYF.